This T cell receptor (beta chain) comes out of a study of identifying expanded T cells in peripheral blood. Sequencing was performed with immunoSEQ multiplex PCR; in TCRdb, only in-frame clones are kept and a portion is missing. The sample records 100,000 or so clones, 87% being singletons. With 1 base removed from V and 7 bases from J, the gap between germline ends came to 17 bases. Germline CDR1 is SGHVS and CDR2 is FQNEAQ. The CDR3 runs to 16 residues. Sequencing was performed on blood. This receptor was taken from a person aged 18-69 years in good health. This chain connects TRBV7-8 to TRBJ1-5; maybe TRBD1 (5 bases). CDR3 coding DNA: TGTGCCAGCAGCTTAGTAGGGGCGTCAACACCACAGCCCCAGCATTTT. Its translation is CASSLVGASTPQPQHF.